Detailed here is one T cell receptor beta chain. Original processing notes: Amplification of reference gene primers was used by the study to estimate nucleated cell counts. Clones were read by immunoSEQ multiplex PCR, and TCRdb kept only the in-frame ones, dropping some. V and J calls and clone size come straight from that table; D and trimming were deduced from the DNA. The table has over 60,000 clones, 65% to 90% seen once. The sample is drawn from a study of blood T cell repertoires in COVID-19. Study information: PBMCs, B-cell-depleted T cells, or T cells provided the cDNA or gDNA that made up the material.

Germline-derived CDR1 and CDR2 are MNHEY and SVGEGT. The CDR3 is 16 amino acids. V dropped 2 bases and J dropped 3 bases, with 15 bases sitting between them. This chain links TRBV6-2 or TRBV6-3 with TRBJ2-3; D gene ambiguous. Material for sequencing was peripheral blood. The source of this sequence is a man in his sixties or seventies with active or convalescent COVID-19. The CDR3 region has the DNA TGTGCCAGCAGTTACGGCTACCAGCTGAGGACAGATACGCAGTATTTT. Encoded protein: CASSYGYQLRTDTQYF.